The 13 T cell receptor beta chains below come from one sample, sequenced in a study of read filtering for tumor transcriptome and immune sequencing. This library used around 0.4 ug RNA and molecular barcoded adaptors spanning alpha/delta and beta/gamma chains. TCRdb recomputed calls from the reads with MiXCR, one row per CDR3 protein. The sample includes approximately 58,000 distinct CDR3 sequences, about 12% seen only once; the top ten take roughly 16%. Source material: a population of CD138-negative cells sorted from bone marrow. These receptors all stem from a donor older than 35 with multiple myeloma.

This clonotype was counted only a few times. The chain carries TRBV5-6 and TRBJ1-1, with D uncertain. Germline loops: CDR1 SGHDT, CDR2 YYEEEE. This CDR3 is built from 15 residues. V dropped 7 bases and J dropped 0 bases, with 16 bases sitting between them. The CDR3 DNA follows: TGTGCCAGCCCGACGGGCAGGACGATGAACACTGAAGCTTTCTTT. It is translated as CASPTGRTMNTEAFF.

At least ten counts were recorded for this clonotype. The CDR3 region is CASSSAAKGGTGELFF. CDR3 DNA: TGTGCCAGTAGCTCTGCCGCAAAGGGGGGGACCGGGGAGCTGTTTTTT. This chain connects TRBV19 to TRBJ2-2, with a possible D match to TRBD2 (7 bases). Germline CDR1 is LNHDA and CDR2 is SQIVND (reference sequence). This CDR3 is 16 amino acids long. The ends were cut back, 6 bases at V and 5 bases at J, with 19 bases in the middle.

This clonotype was detected ten times or more. J is TRBJ2-5 and V is TRBV7-2; 12 bases are a match to TRBD2. The length of the CDR3 is 14 residues. Per the germline V gene, CDR1 is SGHTA and CDR2 is FQGNSA. J lost 5 bases, V lost 6 bases, and 4 bases had no gene match. CDR3 region: CASRTSGGGETQYF. As DNA, the CDR3 is TGTGCCAGCAGGACTAGCGGGGGTGGGGAGACCCAGTACTTC.

This chain joins TRBV28 and TRBJ2-5, with D maybe TRBD1 (7 bases). With 6 bases removed from V and 7 bases from J, the gap between germline ends came to 15 bases. Germline V lookup: CDR1 MDHEN, CDR2 SYDVKM. CDR3 size: 13 residues. The CDR3 loop is CASRGQSGGTQYF. The CDR3 DNA sequence: TGTGCCAGCAGGGGACAGTCCGGGGGGACCCAGTACTTC.

This clonotype was found many times. The V call is TRBV25-1, the J call TRBJ1-1; 7 nucleotides align to TRBD1. The junction had 3 bases not matched to a gene; V was cut back by 6 bases and J by 2 bases. The CDR3 is 13 amino acids. The germline V gene has CDR1 MGHDK and CDR2 SYGVNS. The CDR3 loop reads CASRDRFNTEAFF. CDR3 in DNA: TGTGCCAGCAGGGACAGGTTTAACACTGAAGCTTTCTTT. The entire variable domain, with the rest obtained from reference TRBV25-1 and TRBJ1-1, is as follows: EADIYQTPRYLVIGTGKKITLECSQTMGHDKMYWYQQDPGMELHLIHYSYGVNSTEKGDLSSESTVSRIRTEHFPLTLESARPSHTSQYLCASRDRFNTEAFFGQGTRLTVV.

Written as DNA, the CDR3 is TGTGCCAGCAGCCGCCTTACCGGGACAGGGTCAGATACGCAGTATTTT. Its protein is CASSRLTGTGSDTQYF. The chain recombines TRBV6-5 with TRBJ2-3; 9 positions match TRBD1. V gave up 6 bases and J gave up 4 bases; unmatched junction bases: 11. The CDR3 length is 16 residues. CDR1 MNHEY and CDR2 SVGAGI come from the germline V gene.

In this sample, this clonotype turned up many times. The J gene is TRBJ2-5, the V gene TRBV2; D gene unclear. CDR3 size: 14 residues. V lost 3 bases and J 2 bases, leaving 10 bases between the germline ends. CDR1 is SNHLY, CDR2 FYNNEI, per germline. CDR3 loop: CASSEVGRQETQYF. The CDR3 region has the DNA TGTGCCAGCAGTGAGGTTGGCAGGCAAGAGACCCAGTACTTC.

As to this clonotype: Possible read error: a much larger clone is one base away. The chain combines TRBV7-8 with TRBJ2-5; a weak D match, TRBD1 (6 bases). CDR1 is SGHVS and CDR2 is FQNEAQ in the germline V gene. The CDR3 totals 16 residues. The CDR3 spells CASHPPTTGPQEAQYF. The DNA for the CDR3 is TGTGCCAGCCACCCTCCTACGACAGGCCCCCAAGAGGCCCAGTACTTC.

This clonotype came up many times. For the CDR3, the DNA is TGTGCCAGCACCCCGGGACAGAACTATGGCTACACCTTC. Amino acid sequence: CASTPGQNYGYTF. The chain couples TRBV12-3 or TRBV12-4 to TRBJ1-2, with TRBD1 identical over 7 bases. This CDR3 contains 13 residues. The junction had 4 bases not matched to a gene; V was cut back by 7 bases and J by 2 bases.

This clonotype appeared many times. This rearrangement joins TRBV15 to TRBJ2-1, with 10 bases fitting TRBD2. This CDR3 has 13 amino acids. J lost 15 bases, V lost 3 bases, and 8 bases had no gene match. Germline CDR1 and CDR2: LNHNV and YYDKDF (reference sequence). CDR3 in amino acids: CATSRVQRGGAFF. In DNA, the CDR3 is TGTGCCACCAGCAGGGTCCAGCGGGGGGGCGCGTTCTTC.

There are many counts of this clonotype. The V gene is TRBV12-3 or TRBV12-4, the J gene TRBJ2-2; weak D call: TRBD1 (6 bases). This CDR3 is 13 amino acids long. V lost 5 bases and J 8 bases, leaving 12 bases between the germline ends. CDR3 amino acids: CASSPYREGELFF. The DNA for the CDR3 is TGTGCCAGCAGTCCCTACAGGGAAGGGGAGCTGTTTTTT.

With regard to this clonotype: Given a much more abundant clone one base away, this may be a read error. This CDR3 is CASSRAYQNTGELFF. Here the CDR3 DNA reads TGTGCCAGCAGCCGAGCATATCAGAACACCGGGGAGCTGTTTTTT. This chain joins TRBV3-1 and TRBJ2-2; D is uncertain. This CDR3 has 15 residues. Trimming removed 4 bases at V and 1 base at J, with 10 bases between. Germline CDR1 reads LGHDT; CDR2 reads YNNKEL (reference sequence).

The table lists this clonotype with many counts. The gene calls are TRBV4-2 and TRBJ1-5, with D possibly being TRBD1 (6 bases). Germline CDR1 is LGHNA and CDR2 is YNFKEQ. Trimming pared 5 bases from V and 4 bases from J, leaving 15 bases between. The CDR3 runs to 15 residues. The CDR3 is CASSMGGAPNQPQHF. The CDR3 nucleotides are TGTGCCAGCAGCATGGGGGGGGCGCCTAATCAGCCCCAGCATTTT.